The 23 T cell receptor beta chains listed next were all sequenced from one sample in a study of T cell responses to AZD1222 COVID-19 vaccine. Produced via immunoSEQ multiplex PCR; TCRdb's table is partial and in-frame only. The sample gives fewer than 85,000 clones, roughly 94% of which show up once; around 7.1% is in the top ten. The input for sequencing was peripheral blood, taken on day 0 of MenACWY control vaccination. These receptors were collected from an adult in good health.

This rearrangement joins TRBV28 to TRBJ2-7, with 7 bases identical to TRBD1. V was clipped by 6 bases and J by 0 bases; unmatched bases: 5. From germline, CDR1 is MDHEN and CDR2 SYDVKM. The CDR3 has 14 amino acids. This CDR3 reads CASRPTGYSYEQYF. The CDR3 DNA is TGTGCCAGCAGGCCGACAGGGTACTCCTACGAGCAGTACTTC. The variable domain in full, with the rest retrieved from reference TRBV28 and TRBJ2-7, is DVKVTQSSRYLVKRTGEKVFLECVQDMDHENMFWYRQDPGLGLRLIYFSYDVKMKEKGDIPEGYSVSREKKERFSLILESASTNQTSMYLCASRPTGYSYEQYFGPGTRLTVT.

The chain joins TRBV12-5 to TRBJ2-1, with TRBD2 matching over 9 bases. Germline assignment: CDR1 LGHNT and CDR2 FRNRAP. V was clipped by 4 bases and J by 9 bases; unmatched bases: 19. This CDR3 has 18 amino acids. Written as DNA, the CDR3 is TGTGCTAGTGGTTCCCCTCTAGCGGGAAGGGGGGTTGGGAGTGAGCAGTTCTTC. Translation gives CASGSPLAGRGVGSEQFF.

CDR3 residues: CASTNGGDQGYEQYF. The CDR3 nucleotides read TGTGCCAGCACCAATGGGGGGGACCAGGGCTACGAGCAGTACTTC. The rearrangement joins TRBV5-4 to TRBJ2-7; 7 nucleotides match TRBD2. The V and J ends lost 6 bases and 3 bases, in that order; junction bases with no gene match: 12. This CDR3 is built from 15 residues. Germline CDR1 and CDR2: SGHNT and YYREEE (reference sequence).

This clone was counted a few times. The DNA for the CDR3 is TGCGCCAGCAGTGATAATCAGGGCGGGGAGCTGTTTTTT. Protein product: CASSDNQGGELFF. The rearrangement links TRBV10-1 to TRBJ2-2; tentative D call: TRBD1 (5 bases). Germline V gives CDR1 WNHNN, CDR2 SYGVQD (reference sequence). The CDR3 totals 13 residues. Deletions cut 3 bases from V and 7 bases from J, with 9 bases between.

V and J are TRBV7-3 and TRBJ2-1, with 7 bases aligning to TRBD2. The length of the CDR3 is 15 residues. V gave up 3 bases and J gave up 6 bases; unmatched junction bases: 8. Germline CDR1 and CDR2: SGHTA and FQGTGA. The chain's CDR3 is CASSLSGRGLNEQFF. As DNA, the CDR3 is TGTGCCAGCAGCTTGTCGGGGAGGGGCCTCAATGAGCAGTTCTTC.

This chain uses TRBV30 with TRBJ2-7, with D unclear. The germline CDR1 and CDR2 sequences are GTSNPN and SVGIG (reference sequence). The CDR3 contains 11 residues. Trimming cost V 5 bases and J 4 bases, with 9 bases left between them. The CDR3 nucleotides read TGTGCCTGGGGCGGCTCATACGAGCAGTACTTC. Amino acid sequence: CAWGGSYEQYF.

This clone has just one count. V usage is TRBV12-3 or TRBV12-4 and J usage is TRBJ1-1; a possible D gene is TRBD1 (6 bases). Trimming took 3 bases from V and 8 from J, leaving 13 bases between them. The CDR3 sequence is 13 residues long. The CDR3 loop is CASSFSTGGEAFF. For the CDR3, the DNA is TGTGCCAGCAGTTTCTCGACAGGAGGAGAAGCTTTCTTT.

The chain recombines TRBV2 with TRBJ1-6; D is undetermined. The CDR3 has 15 residues. V lost 7 bases to trimming and J lost 3 bases, with 13 bases between them. CDR1 SNHLY and CDR2 FYNNEI come from the germline V gene. The DNA of the CDR3 is TGTGCCAGCAATCAACCTCCGGGCTATAATTCACCCCTCCACTTT. Translation: CASNQPPGYNSPLHF.

CDR3 bases: TGTGCCAGCTCGGACCGACAGGGGTTGGATAACTATGGCTACACCTTC. This codes for CASSDRQGLDNYGYTF. V and J are TRBV19 and TRBJ1-2; 8 positions agree with TRBD1. Germline-derived CDR1 and CDR2 are LNHDA and SQIVND (reference sequence). The CDR3 totals 16 residues. The V gene end was trimmed by 9 bases and the J gene end by 1 base; junction bases not matched to a gene: 13.

J is TRBJ2-5 and V is TRBV7-6; 7 bases align to TRBD2. Germline V gene lookup returns CDR1 SGHVS and CDR2 FNYEAQ. Germline trimming cut 0 bases from V and 2 bases from J; bases unmatched to any gene: 18. This CDR3 has 20 amino acids. CDR3 coding DNA: TGTGCCAGCAGCTTAGCCAGCGGGACCCTGAGGGGACTTCCTCAAGAGACCCAGTACTTC. Amino acids: CASSLASGTLRGLPQETQYF.

The rearrangement joins TRBV10-3 to TRBJ2-5; the D gene is possibly TRBD1 (5 bases). The V and J ends lost 5 bases and 7 bases respectively, with 17 bases between them. This CDR3 spans 14 amino acids. Germline-derived CDR1 and CDR2 are ENHRY and SYGVKD. The CDR3 loop reads CAISLQDIQGTQYF. CDR3 bases: TGTGCCATCAGTCTCCAGGACATCCAGGGGACCCAGTACTTC.

V and J are TRBV19 and TRBJ1-2, with D tentatively TRBD1 (6 bases). The CDR3 sequence is 14 residues long. Germline CDR1 reads LNHDA; CDR2 reads SQIVND (reference sequence). V lost 5 bases to trimming and J lost 4 bases, with 14 bases between them. The CDR3 region has the DNA TGTGCCAGTAGTGTGGACAGCGTGGGCTATGGCTACACCTTC. This encodes CASSVDSVGYGYTF.

The chain has TRBV3-1 (or the pseudogene TRBV3-2) and TRBJ2-1; TRBD2 is a possible D gene (6 bases). Per germline, CDR1 LGHDT and CDR2 YNNKEL (reference sequence). The CDR3 totals 16 residues. The ends were cut back, 5 bases at V and 6 bases at J, with 20 bases in the middle. The CDR3, as DNA: TGTGCCAGCAGCTCGGAGCGGGCCCACTGGGGCAATGAGCAGTTCTTC. This gives the protein CASSSERAHWGNEQFF.

The J gene is TRBJ2-1, the V gene TRBV11-2; D not resolved. Germline CDR1 is SGHAT and CDR2 is FQNNGV. V lost 7 bases to trimming and J lost 2 bases, with 9 bases between them. The CDR3 has 13 amino acids. The CDR3 here is CASILGPYNEQFF. In DNA, the CDR3 is TGTGCCAGCATCCTAGGTCCCTACAATGAGCAGTTCTTC.

The genes are TRBV5-8 and TRBJ2-7; D is undetermined. The germline V gene encodes CDR1 SGHTS and CDR2 YDEGEE. This CDR3 comprises 13 residues. V was pared by 0 bases and J by 3 bases, with 7 bases between. In DNA form, the CDR3 reads TGTGCCAGCAGCTTGGGGCATGACTACGAGCAGTACTTC. It is translated as CASSLGHDYEQYF.

The count of this clone is one. CDR3 residues: CASSPSSSYNSPLHF. For the CDR3, the DNA is TGTGCCAGCAGCCCCTCGAGCTCCTATAATTCACCCCTCCACTTT. J is TRBJ1-6 and V is TRBV9; no definite D call. Germline lookup yields CDR1 SGDLS and CDR2 YYNGEE. V was clipped by 4 bases and J by 0 bases, with 8 bases between them. This CDR3 is built from 15 residues.

The CDR3 region has the DNA TGCAGCGTTGTGACGGGACCGAATCGATTCACTTTCTTT. Translated, it gives CSVVTGPNRFTFF. The chain carries TRBV29-1 and TRBJ1-1; D might be TRBD1 (5 bases). This CDR3 region has 13 residues. V shed 4 bases and J shed 12 bases, with 21 bases lying between them. Germline lookup yields CDR1 SQVTM and CDR2 ANQGSEA.

V usage is TRBV15 and J usage is TRBJ1-2; no definite D call. V was shortened by 0 bases and J by 8 bases, with 10 bases between the two germline ends. The CDR3 runs 13 residues. Germline V gives CDR1 LNHNV, CDR2 YYDKDF (reference sequence). This CDR3 is CATSREAKDGYTF. As DNA, the CDR3 is TGTGCCACCAGCAGAGAAGCGAAGGACGGCTACACCTTC.

This chain joins TRBV9 and TRBJ1-2, with TRBD1 matching over 11 bases. CDR1 is SGDLS, CDR2 YYNGEE, per germline. V was clipped by 0 bases and J by 0 bases; unmatched bases: 4. The CDR3 extends over 17 amino acids. CDR3 in amino acids: CASSVGTGGLTNYGYTF. In DNA form, the CDR3 reads TGTGCCAGCAGCGTAGGGACAGGGGGCCTGACTAACTATGGCTACACCTTC.

The chain has TRBV28 and TRBJ1-4, with D tentatively TRBD1 (6 bases). The germline V gene has CDR1 MDHEN and CDR2 SYDVKM. The CDR3 is made up of 13 amino acids. The V and J ends lost 6 bases and 14 bases respectively, with 19 bases between them. The CDR3 is CASSQGKGGRLFF. The DNA of the CDR3 is TGTGCCAGCAGCCAAGGGAAAGGGGGTAGGCTGTTTTTT. Full variable domain (rest looked up from reference TRBV28 and TRBJ1-4): DVKVTQSSRYLVKRTGEKVFLECVQDMDHENMFWYRQDPGLGLRLIYFSYDVKMKEKGDIPEGYSVSREKKERFSLILESASTNQTSMYLCASSQGKGGRLFFGSGTQLSVL.

The rearrangement joins TRBV14 to TRBJ1-1; 8 nucleotides agree with TRBD1. The CDR3 length is 15 residues. Germline lookup yields CDR1 SGHDN and CDR2 FVKESK. J lost 2 bases, V lost 4 bases, and 6 bases had no gene match. The chain's CDR3 is CASSLRTGRNTEAFF. The CDR3 coding sequence is TGTGCCAGCAGCCTCCGGACAGGGAGAAACACTGAAGCTTTCTTT.

The V gene is TRBV3-1 (or the pseudogene TRBV3-2), the J gene TRBJ2-3; D is perhaps TRBD2 (6 bases). The CDR3 contains 14 residues. The germline gives CDR1 LGHDT, CDR2 YNNKEL (reference sequence). V dropped 1 base and J dropped 9 bases, with 14 bases sitting between them. Here the CDR3 reads CASSQAAAAGTQYF. CDR3 in DNA: TGTGCCAGCAGCCAAGCGGCGGCGGCGGGGACGCAGTATTTT.

The chain is built from TRBV24-1 and TRBJ1-2; the match to TRBD1 covers 8 bases. Trimming at V came to 2 bases and at J to 3 bases, leaving 4 bases not matched to a gene. CDR1 and CDR2 from the germline V gene are KGHDR and SFDVKD. The CDR3 sequence is 15 residues long. DNA of the CDR3: TGTGCCACCAGTGATTCCAGGGGGCTGGACTATGGCTACACCTTC. Translating it yields CATSDSRGLDYGYTF.